Each of the 7 T cell receptor beta chains below was sequenced from the same sample in a study of shared clonotypes between healthy human individuals. Some clones are missing from TCRdb's copy, which holds only in-frame ones; the method was immunoSEQ multiplex PCR. The sample contains fewer than 400,000 clones, roughly 70% of which appear only once. The sequencing sample was made of memory CD4+ T cells sorted from blood. Subset indicated: CD45RA-negative fraction. The source of these receptors is a man aged 25-45 years in good health.

The chain uses TRBV19 and TRBJ1-5; 7 positions match TRBD1. Germline CDR1 LNHDA, CDR2 SQIVND (reference sequence). The CDR3 loop spans 15 amino acids. J was trimmed by 3 bases and V by 5 bases; bases with no gene match: 7. CDR3 sequence reads: CASSQGRGNNQPQHF. The CDR3 region has the DNA TGTGCCAGTAGTCAGGGCAGGGGGAACAATCAGCCCCAGCATTTT.

V and J are TRBV4-3 and TRBJ2-2; perhaps TRBD2 as D (6 bases). The CDR3 extends over 15 amino acids. Germline CDR1 LGHNA, CDR2 YSLEER. The V end was cut by 1 base, the J end by 1 base, with 7 bases between. The CDR3 nucleotides are TGCGCCAGCAGCCAAGCGGGAGAGAACACCGGGGAGCTGTTTTTT. Its protein is CASSQAGENTGELFF.

V and J are TRBV7-8 and TRBJ2-5, with D unresolved. The CDR3 is 14 residues long. The germline gives CDR1 SGHVS, CDR2 FQNEAQ. V was clipped by 5 bases and J by 7 bases, with 17 bases between them. CDR3 nucleotides: TGTGCCAGCAGCCCATGGTGGGAACACCCGACCCAGTACTTC. Protein product: CASSPWWEHPTQYF. Filled out from reference TRBV7-8 and TRBJ2-5, the complete variable domain reads GAGVSQSPRYKVAKRGQDVALRCDPISGHVSLFWYQQALGQGPEFLTYFQNEAQLDKSGLPSDRFFAERPEGSVSTLKIQRTQQEDSAVYLCASSPWWEHPTQYFGPGTRLLVL.

The chain is built from TRBV10-2 and TRBJ1-1; possibly TRBD1 for D (5 bases). This CDR3 has 14 residues. CDR1 WSHSY and CDR2 SAAADI come from the germline V gene. Deletions cut 9 bases from V and 6 bases from J, with 20 bases between. The CDR3 region is CASLRQGGLAEAFF. The CDR3 DNA reads as TGCGCCAGTCTTAGGCAGGGAGGTTTGGCTGAAGCTTTCTTT.

This clone was counted ten times or more. The chain joins TRBV6-1 to TRBJ1-1; D is undetermined. The CDR3 sequence is 13 residues long. Germline V gene data show CDR1 as MNHNS and CDR2 as SASEGT. Deletions cut 4 bases from V and 3 bases from J, with 9 bases between. CDR3 region: CASSVSGYTEAFF. In DNA form, the CDR3 reads TGTGCCAGCAGTGTTTCTGGGTACACTGAAGCTTTCTTT.

The V gene is TRBV18, the J gene TRBJ1-6; TRBD1 aligns across 7 bases. CDR1 is KGHSH and CDR2 is LQKENI in the germline V gene. V lost 3 bases, J lost 8 bases, and 4 bases stayed unmatched. There are 14 residues in the CDR3. The CDR3 region has the DNA TGTGCCAGCTCACCGACAGGGAGAGATTCACCCCTCCACTTT. This translates into CASSPTGRDSPLHF.

The rearrangement joins TRBV7-2 to TRBJ2-1; D possibly uses TRBD1 or TRBD2 (5 bases each). Per the germline V gene, CDR1 is SGHTA and CDR2 is FQGNSA. This CDR3 has 15 amino acids. V dropped 6 bases and J dropped 3 bases, with 15 bases sitting between them. In DNA, the CDR3 is TGTGCCAGCAGGCAAACCGGGACCGACTACAATGAGCAGTTCTTC. Its protein is CASRQTGTDYNEQFF.